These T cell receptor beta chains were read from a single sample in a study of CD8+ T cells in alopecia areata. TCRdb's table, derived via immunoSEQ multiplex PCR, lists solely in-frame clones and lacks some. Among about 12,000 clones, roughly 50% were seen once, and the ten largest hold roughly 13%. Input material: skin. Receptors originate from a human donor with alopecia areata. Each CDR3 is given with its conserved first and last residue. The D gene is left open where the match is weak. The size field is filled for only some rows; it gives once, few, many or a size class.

CDR3: CASSYPPTGGTDTQYF
DNA: TGTGCCAGCAGTTACCCCCCGACAGGGGGCACAGATACGCAGTATTTT
D: TRBD1
V: TRBV6-6
J: TRBJ2-3
size: NA

CDR3: CASSYAQYTDTQYF
DNA: TGTGCCAGCAGTTACGCGCAGTACACAGATACGCAGTATTTT
D: NA
V: TRBV6-5
J: TRBJ2-3
size: NA

CDR3: CASSPSWAGGNEQFF
DNA: TGTGCCAGCAGCCCCTCTTGGGCCGGCGGGAATGAGCAGTTCTTC
D: NA
V: TRBV11-2
J: TRBJ2-1
size: NA

CDR3: CASGIGQLNTEAFF
DNA: TGTGCCAGCGGAATAGGACAGCTGAACACTGAAGCTTTCTTT
D: NA
V: TRBV5-4
J: TRBJ1-1
size: once

CDR3: CASSRTGNTGELFF
DNA: TGTGCCAGCAGTCGGACAGGGAACACCGGGGAGCTGTTTTTT
D: TRBD1
V: TRBV7-8
J: TRBJ2-2
size: few

CDR3: CASRVRVDYAYEQYF
DNA: TGTGCCAGCAGGGTCAGGGTTGACTATGCCTACGAGCAGTACTTC
D: NA
V: TRBV6-6
J: TRBJ2-7
size: NA

CDR3: CASSLRLAKDTQYF
DNA: TGTGCCAGCAGCTTAAGGCTTGCGAAAGATACGCAGTATTTT
D: NA
V: TRBV11-2
J: TRBJ2-3
size: NA

CDR3: CASSPRTGVSYEQYF
DNA: TGTGCCAGCAGCCCTAGGACAGGGGTTAGCTACGAGCAGTACTTC
D: TRBD1
V: TRBV6-5
J: TRBJ2-7
size: NA

CDR3: CASRRTSGVDNEQFF
DNA: TGCGCCAGCAGGCGGACTAGCGGGGTAGACAATGAGCAGTTCTTC
D: TRBD2
V: TRBV5-1
J: TRBJ2-1
size: few

CDR3: CASSLSGETQYF
DNA: TGTGCCAGTAGTCTTTCTGGAGAGACCCAGTACTTC
D: NA
V: TRBV19
J: TRBJ2-5
size: NA

CDR3: CAISRGEGTDTQYF
DNA: TGTGCCATCAGCCGGGGGGAGGGAACAGATACGCAGTATTTT
D: TRBD2
V: TRBV10-3
J: TRBJ2-3
size: NA

CDR3: CASSPTPGQLSPLHF
DNA: TGTGCCAGCAGTCCTACCCCGGGACAGCTTTCACCCCTCCACTTT
D: TRBD1
V: TRBV27
J: TRBJ1-6
size: NA

CDR3: CASSLDVVRDEQFF
DNA: TGCGCCAGCAGCTTGGATGTAGTTAGGGATGAGCAGTTCTTC
D: NA
V: TRBV5-1
J: TRBJ2-1
size: few

CDR3: CAISVGQQDGYTF
DNA: TGTGCCATCAGTGTCGGACAGCAGGATGGCTACACCTTC
D: NA
V: TRBV10-3
J: TRBJ1-2
size: NA

CDR3: CASSQDRSAVETQYF
DNA: TGCGCCAGCAGCCAAGATCGGTCGGCGGTAGAGACCCAGTACTTC
D: NA
V: TRBV4-3
J: TRBJ2-5
size: NA

CDR3: CASSSLRQDNEQFF
DNA: TGTGCCAGCAGCTCTTTGAGACAGGACAATGAGCAGTTCTTC
D: NA
V: TRBV5-4
J: TRBJ2-1
size: NA

CDR3: CSVEGVGTRPETQYF
DNA: TGCAGCGTGGAAGGGGTGGGTACCCGACCGGAGACCCAGTACTTC
D: NA
V: TRBV29-1
J: TRBJ2-5
size: NA

CDR3: CATVEALDRSYGYTF
DNA: TGTGCCACCGTGGAAGCTTTGGACAGGAGCTATGGCTACACCTTC
D: TRBD1
V: TRBV15
J: TRBJ1-2
size: NA

CDR3: CASMAGQGSSLFF
DNA: TGTGCCAGTATGGCGGGACAGGGGTCCTCGCTGTTTTTT
D: TRBD1
V: TRBV27
J: TRBJ1-4
size: few

CDR3: CATSRDGRNNQPQHF
DNA: TGTGCCACCAGCAGAGATGGACGGAACAATCAGCCCCAGCATTTT
D: NA
V: TRBV15
J: TRBJ1-5
size: NA

CDR3: CASVGRGLYGYTF
DNA: TGTGCCAGCGTGGGCAGGGGGCTCTATGGCTACACCTTC
D: TRBD1
V: TRBV2
J: TRBJ1-2
size: once

CDR3: CASSPGTSVGEQYF
DNA: TGTGCCAGCAGCCCCGGGACTAGCGTCGGCGAGCAGTACTTC
D: TRBD2
V: TRBV9
J: TRBJ2-7
size: NA

CDR3: CASKEDSSSYEQYF
DNA: TGCGCCAGCAAAGAGGACAGCAGCTCCTACGAGCAGTACTTC
D: NA
V: TRBV5-1
J: TRBJ2-7
size: NA

CDR3: CASSRQEGNQPQHF
DNA: TGTGCCAGCAGTCGACAGGAAGGCAATCAGCCCCAGCATTTT
D: NA
V: TRBV6-6
J: TRBJ1-5
size: NA

CDR3: CASSVAPNTEAFF
DNA: TGTGCCAGCAGCGTAGCCCCTAACACTGAAGCTTTCTTT
D: NA
V: TRBV9
J: TRBJ1-1
size: few

CDR3: CASSPGGGGGYGYTF
DNA: TGTGCCAGCAGCCCGGGAGGGGGGGGTGGATATGGCTACACCTTC
D: NA
V: TRBV7-2
J: TRBJ1-2
size: NA

CDR3: CASSLEGQAYGYTF
DNA: TGTGCCAGCAGCTTGGAAGGACAGGCCTATGGCTACACCTTC
D: TRBD1
V: TRBV5-4
J: TRBJ1-2
size: few

CDR3: CASSVASGLPTDTQYF
DNA: TGTGCCAGCAGCGTAGCTAGCGGGTTACCCACAGATACGCAGTATTTT
D: TRBD2
V: TRBV9
J: TRBJ2-3
size: NA

CDR3: CASSVVWSAGDYNEQFF
DNA: TGTGCCAGCAGCGTCGTCTGGTCAGCGGGGGACTACAATGAGCAGTTCTTC
D: TRBD2
V: TRBV9
J: TRBJ2-1
size: NA

CDR3: CASSREAAMGETQYF
DNA: TGTGCCAGCAGTCGAGAGGCGGCAATGGGGGAGACCCAGTACTTC
D: NA
V: TRBV28
J: TRBJ2-5
size: few

CDR3: CSASKGLGYTF
DNA: TGCAGTGCTAGTAAGGGCCTCGGCTACACCTTC
D: NA
V: TRBV20-1
J: TRBJ1-2
size: NA

CDR3: CASSPQGALNTEAFF
DNA: TGTGCCAGCAGCCCCCAGGGGGCGCTGAACACTGAAGCTTTCTTT
D: TRBD1
V: TRBV5-6
J: TRBJ1-1
size: NA

CDR3: CASSDSGSDEQFF
DNA: TGTGCCAGCAGTGATAGCGGGAGCGATGAGCAGTTCTTC
D: TRBD2
V: TRBV2
J: TRBJ2-1
size: NA

CDR3: CASSQTGLNSPLHF
DNA: TGCGCCAGCAGCCAGACAGGGTTAAATTCACCCCTCCACTTT
D: TRBD1
V: TRBV4-1
J: TRBJ1-6
size: NA

CDR3: CASSLSSSVQETQYF
DNA: TGTGCCAGCAGCTTATCCAGTTCGGTTCAAGAGACCCAGTACTTC
D: NA
V: TRBV11-2
J: TRBJ2-5
size: NA

CDR3: CAWSLEGAVFPHEQFF
DNA: TGTGCCTGGAGTCTAGAGGGGGCAGTCTTTCCCCATGAGCAGTTCTTC
D: TRBD1
V: TRBV30
J: TRBJ2-1
size: NA

CDR3: CASSLASLGNEQFF
DNA: TGTGCCAGCAGTTTGGCTAGTCTGGGGAATGAGCAGTTCTTC
D: NA
V: TRBV27
J: TRBJ2-1
size: NA

CDR3: CASSLGTGPLYGYTF
DNA: TGTGCCAGCAGCCTCGGGACAGGACCTCTCTACGGCTACACCTTC
D: TRBD1
V: TRBV7-9
J: TRBJ1-2
size: NA

CDR3: CAWGWLAADWGASTEAFF
DNA: TGTGCCTGGGGGTGGCTGGCCGCCGACTGGGGGGCGAGCACTGAAGCTTTCTTT
D: NA
V: TRBV30
J: TRBJ1-1
size: few

CDR3: CASRESGWVNTEAFF
DNA: TGTGCCAGCAGGGAGTCAGGGTGGGTGAACACTGAAGCTTTCTTT
D: NA
V: TRBV6-5
J: TRBJ1-1
size: NA

CDR3: CASRFRNTGELFF
DNA: TGTGCCAGCAGATTTAGAAACACCGGGGAGCTGTTTTTT
D: NA
V: TRBV7-3
J: TRBJ2-2
size: few

CDR3: CASSLGLSSYEQYF
DNA: TGTGCCAGCAGCTTAGGGCTTAGCTCCTACGAGCAGTACTTC
D: NA
V: TRBV7-2
J: TRBJ2-7
size: NA

CDR3: CASSLSGGTNTEAFF
DNA: TGCGCCAGCAGCTTGTCTGGGGGAACGAACACTGAAGCTTTCTTT
D: NA
V: TRBV5-1
J: TRBJ1-1
size: NA

CDR3: CASSSGPTFYGYTF
DNA: TGTGCCAGCAGCTCCGGGCCCACTTTCTATGGCTACACCTTC
D: NA
V: TRBV7-9
J: TRBJ1-2
size: NA

CDR3: CASSQSWLRGETSYEQYF
DNA: TGCGCCAGCAGTCAATCGTGGCTCAGGGGTGAGACGTCCTACGAGCAGTACTTC
D: NA
V: TRBV23-1
J: TRBJ2-7
size: NA

CDR3: CASSISRGETQYF
DNA: TGTGCCAGCAGCATCTCCCGAGGAGAGACCCAGTACTTC
D: NA
V: TRBV7-2
J: TRBJ2-5
size: NA

CDR3: CASSLGTGKFYEQYF
DNA: TGTGCCAGCAGCTTAGGTACAGGGAAGTTCTACGAGCAGTACTTC
D: NA
V: TRBV7-9
J: TRBJ2-7
size: few

CDR3: CASSLGTTSPTDTQYF
DNA: TGCGCCAGCAGCTTGGGGACGACAAGTCCCACAGATACGCAGTATTTT
D: NA
V: TRBV5-1
J: TRBJ2-3
size: few

CDR3: CASSRTPTGLSYEQYF
DNA: TGCGCCAGCAGCAGGACGCCGACAGGGCTCTCCTACGAGCAGTACTTC
D: TRBD1
V: TRBV5-1
J: TRBJ2-7
size: NA

CDR3: CASSERGHTEAFF
DNA: TGTGCCAGCAGTGAACGGGGCCACACTGAAGCTTTCTTT
D: NA
V: TRBV6-1
J: TRBJ1-1
size: NA

CDR3: CASSPDRRNTEAFF
DNA: TGTGCCAGCTCACCAGATCGACGGAACACTGAAGCTTTCTTT
D: NA
V: TRBV18
J: TRBJ1-1
size: NA

CDR3: CSVEGGTGDEKLFF
DNA: TGCAGCGTTGAAGGTGGGACAGGTGATGAAAAACTGTTTTTT
D: TRBD1
V: TRBV29-1
J: TRBJ1-4
size: NA

CDR3: CASSDGTFNTDEQYF
DNA: TGCGCCAGCAGCGACGGGACTTTCAACACAGACGAGCAGTACTTC
D: NA
V: TRBV5-1
J: TRBJ2-7
size: NA